Below, 10 T cell receptor beta chains from the same sample are listed, as sequenced in a study of T-cell reconstitution after alpha-beta-depleted transplantation in children. A library of TCRbeta sequences, prepared with unique molecular identifiers, was generated. TCRdb itself ran the PCR reads through MiXCR, one entry per CDR3 protein. Among a few hundred thousand distinct CDR3 sequences listed, over 25% were seen once. Sequencing was performed on PBMCs, taken before TCRalphabeta/CD19-depleted stem cell transplant. These receptor sequences come from a boy under three years old with Wiskott-Aldrich syndrome, due to receive a stem cell transplant.

This clonotype was counted a few times. The chain uses TRBV24-1 and TRBJ2-3; no clear D. The ends were cut back, 4 bases at V and 4 bases at J, with 5 bases in the middle. The CDR3 totals 12 residues. Per the germline V gene, CDR1 is KGHDR and CDR2 is SFDVKD. Here the CDR3 reads CATSDLADTQYF. The CDR3 nucleotides read TGTGCCACCAGTGACCTAGCAGATACGCAGTATTTT.

The chain joins TRBV29-1 to TRBJ2-1; the D gene is possibly TRBD1 (6 bases). This CDR3 comprises 12 residues. Trimming took off 0 bases at V and 8 bases at J, with 8 bases between the two ends. Germline lookup yields CDR1 SQVTM and CDR2 ANQGSEA. CDR3 coding DNA: TGCAGCGTTGAAGAGGGGGCTGATGAGCAGTTCTTC. Translation: CSVEEGADEQFF.

The gene calls are TRBV3-1 and TRBJ2-5, with 8 bases identical to TRBD2. Germline V gene lookup returns CDR1 LGHDT and CDR2 YNNKEL (reference sequence). This CDR3 has 16 amino acids. V lost 4 bases and J lost 0; bases outside the gene matches: 7. CDR3 nucleotide sequence: TGTGCCAGCAGCCTTAAGGGGACTAGGGACCAAGAGACCCAGTACTTC. This encodes CASSLKGTRDQETQYF.

The rearrangement uses TRBV12-3 or TRBV12-4 and TRBJ2-6, with D uncertain. The ends were cut back, 4 bases at V and 0 bases at J, with 4 bases in the middle. The CDR3 spans 14 residues. The CDR3 here is CASSWSSGANVLTF. In DNA, the CDR3 is TGTGCCAGCAGTTGGTCCTCTGGGGCCAACGTCCTGACTTTC.

The chain employs TRBV5-8 and TRBJ2-1, with 9 bases identical to TRBD2. This CDR3 region has 16 residues. Trimming removed 1 base from V and 9 bases from J; junction bases left unmatched: 11. Germline V gene sequence: CDR1 SGHTS, CDR2 YDEGEE. CDR3 protein: CASSLKVAGVLGEQFF. The CDR3 coding sequence is TGTGCCAGCAGCTTGAAGGTAGCGGGAGTCTTGGGTGAGCAGTTCTTC.

The J gene is TRBJ2-7, the V gene TRBV13; 14 bases align to TRBD2. Germline V gives CDR1 PRHDT, CDR2 FYEKMQ (reference sequence). This CDR3 is built from 16 residues. V lost 5 bases, J lost 5 bases, and 8 bases stayed unmatched. The CDR3 nucleotides read TGTGCCAGCAGCGACGGACTAGCGGGGGGAGTCGACGAGCAGTACTTC. As protein: CASSDGLAGGVDEQYF.

The V call is TRBV10-3, the J call TRBJ2-1; 9 bases align to TRBD2. Germline lookup yields CDR1 ENHRY and CDR2 SYGVKD. The V and J ends lost 6 bases and 2 bases, in that order; junction bases with no gene match: 2. CDR3 length equals 14 residues. The CDR3 loop is CAIRVAGAYNEQFF. CDR3 nucleotides: TGTGCCATCAGGGTAGCGGGGGCCTACAATGAGCAGTTCTTC.

This clonotype was counted between two and nine times. The genes are TRBV5-1 and TRBJ2-5; 12 nucleotides match TRBD1. Germline V lookup: CDR1 SGHRS, CDR2 YFSETQ. This CDR3 is built from 17 residues. V gave up 5 bases and J gave up 5 bases; unmatched junction bases: 13. The CDR3 sequence is CASRLTGTGGFAETQYF. The CDR3 DNA sequence: TGCGCCAGCAGATTGACCGGGACAGGGGGCTTTGCGGAGACCCAGTACTTC.

This sequence joins TRBV12-3 or TRBV12-4 and TRBJ2-2; D is perhaps TRBD2 (6 bases). The V and J ends lost 3 bases and 4 bases respectively, with 12 bases between them. This CDR3 is 15 amino acids long. The CDR3 sequence: CASSFGGKGTGELFF. The CDR3 DNA reads as TGTGCCAGCAGTTTTGGGGGGAAAGGCACCGGGGAGCTGTTTTTT.

This clonotype has only a few counts. The V call is TRBV5-1, the J call TRBJ1-1; D unclear. Germline CDR1 is SGHRS and CDR2 is YFSETQ. The length of the CDR3 is 14 residues. Trimming shortened V by 0 bases and J by 3 bases, and 9 bases separated the two germline ends. The CDR3 DNA reads as TGCGCCAGCAGCTTGGTTCTGGAGGACACTGAAGCTTTCTTT. Translating it yields CASSLVLEDTEAFF.